This T cell receptor (beta chain) is drawn from a study of blood T cell repertoires in COVID-19. Study context: Whether acute or convalescent, the COVID-19 samples came from the United States, Italy and Spain. Nucleic acid was either cDNA or gDNA, and it came from T cells, B-cell-depleted T cells, or PBMCs.

Authors' data handling: Quantification of nucleated cells was approximated via reference gene primer amplification. Repertoires were generated with immunoSEQ multiplex PCR, while TCRdb's copy carries only in-frame clones and drops some. From that table come the V and J calls and clone size; the DNA was used to work out D and trimming. The repertoire holds roughly 29,000 clones, with 87% as singletons. Unmatched junction bases numbered 11, after V lost 4 bases and J lost 5 bases. This CDR3 has 18 residues. The V gene's germline CDR1 is SGHDN and CDR2 FVKESK. The gene calls are TRBV14 and TRBJ2-5; TRBD2 agrees at 15 bases. The source of this sequence is a human donor in a cohort sampled during active COVID-19. The specimen was peripheral blood. The CDR3: CASSPRRTSGGAVETQYF. CDR3 DNA: TGTGCCAGCAGCCCCCGGCGGACTAGCGGGGGGGCCGTCGAGACCCAGTACTTC.